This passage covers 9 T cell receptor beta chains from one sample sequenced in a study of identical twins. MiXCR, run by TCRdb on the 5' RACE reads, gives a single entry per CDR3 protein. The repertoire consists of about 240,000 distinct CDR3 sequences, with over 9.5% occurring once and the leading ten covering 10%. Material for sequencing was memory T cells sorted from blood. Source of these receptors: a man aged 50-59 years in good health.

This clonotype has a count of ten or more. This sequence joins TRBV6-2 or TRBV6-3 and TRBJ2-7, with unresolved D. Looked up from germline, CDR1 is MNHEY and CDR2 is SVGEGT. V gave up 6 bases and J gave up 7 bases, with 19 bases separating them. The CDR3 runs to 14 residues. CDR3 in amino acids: CASRTRVWMSEQYF. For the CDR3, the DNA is TGTGCCAGCAGAACAAGGGTCTGGATGTCTGAGCAGTACTTC.

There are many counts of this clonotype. The CDR3, as DNA: TGTGCCAGCAGCCCCATGGGCAGCTCGATCAGGAATTCACCCCTCCACTTT. This gives the protein CASSPMGSSIRNSPLHF. The chain recombines TRBV9 with TRBJ1-6; D call uncertain. Trimming removed 4 bases from V and 7 bases from J, with 21 bases in between. The CDR3 spans 17 residues. CDR1 and CDR2 (germline): SGDLS, YYNGEE.

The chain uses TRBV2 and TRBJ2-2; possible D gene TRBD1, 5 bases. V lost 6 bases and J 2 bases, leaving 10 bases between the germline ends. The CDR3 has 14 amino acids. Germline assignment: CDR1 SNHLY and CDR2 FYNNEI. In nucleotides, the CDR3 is TGTGCCAGCAGAAAGGGGCACAACACCGGGGAGCTGTTTTTT. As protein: CASRKGHNTGELFF.

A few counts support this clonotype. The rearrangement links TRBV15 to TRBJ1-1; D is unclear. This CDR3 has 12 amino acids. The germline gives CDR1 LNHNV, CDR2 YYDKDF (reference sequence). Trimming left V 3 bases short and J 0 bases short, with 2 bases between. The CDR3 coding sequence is TGTGCCACCAGCAGGATGAACACTGAAGCTTTCTTT. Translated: CATSRMNTEAFF.

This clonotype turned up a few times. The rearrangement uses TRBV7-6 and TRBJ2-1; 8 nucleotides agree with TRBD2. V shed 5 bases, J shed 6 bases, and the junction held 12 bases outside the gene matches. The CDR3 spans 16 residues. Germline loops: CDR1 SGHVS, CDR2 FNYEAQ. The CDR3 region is CASSHPGRLAGNEQFF. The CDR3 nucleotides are TGTGCCAGCAGCCACCCCGGCCGGCTAGCGGGCAATGAGCAGTTCTTC.

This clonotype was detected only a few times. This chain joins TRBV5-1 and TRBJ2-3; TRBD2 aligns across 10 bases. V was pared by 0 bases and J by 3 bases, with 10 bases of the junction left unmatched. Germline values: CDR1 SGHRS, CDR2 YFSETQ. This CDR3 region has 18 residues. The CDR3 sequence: CASSLEPSGGQRTDTQYF. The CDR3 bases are TGCGCCAGCAGCTTGGAGCCTAGCGGGGGCCAACGAACAGATACGCAGTATTTT.

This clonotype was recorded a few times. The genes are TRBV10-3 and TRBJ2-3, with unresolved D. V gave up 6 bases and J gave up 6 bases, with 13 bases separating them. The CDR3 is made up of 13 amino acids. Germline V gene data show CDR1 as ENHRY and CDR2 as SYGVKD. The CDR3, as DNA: TGTGCCATCAGGGTACAAGGCGCGGATACGCAGTATTTT. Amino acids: CAIRVQGADTQYF.

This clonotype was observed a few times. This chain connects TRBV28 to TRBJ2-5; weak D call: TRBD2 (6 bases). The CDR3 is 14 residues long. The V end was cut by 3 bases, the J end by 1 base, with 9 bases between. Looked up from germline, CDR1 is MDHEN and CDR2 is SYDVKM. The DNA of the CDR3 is TGTGCCAGCAGTTTCGGAGGGAGCCAAGAGACCCAGTACTTC. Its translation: CASSFGGSQETQYF.

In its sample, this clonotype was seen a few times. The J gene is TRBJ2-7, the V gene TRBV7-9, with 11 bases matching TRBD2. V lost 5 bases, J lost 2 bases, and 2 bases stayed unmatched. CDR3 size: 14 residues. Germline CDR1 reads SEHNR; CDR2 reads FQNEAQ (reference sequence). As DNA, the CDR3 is TGTGCCAGCAGCAGTAGCGGGGGGGCCTACGAGCAGTACTTC. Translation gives CASSSSGGAYEQYF.